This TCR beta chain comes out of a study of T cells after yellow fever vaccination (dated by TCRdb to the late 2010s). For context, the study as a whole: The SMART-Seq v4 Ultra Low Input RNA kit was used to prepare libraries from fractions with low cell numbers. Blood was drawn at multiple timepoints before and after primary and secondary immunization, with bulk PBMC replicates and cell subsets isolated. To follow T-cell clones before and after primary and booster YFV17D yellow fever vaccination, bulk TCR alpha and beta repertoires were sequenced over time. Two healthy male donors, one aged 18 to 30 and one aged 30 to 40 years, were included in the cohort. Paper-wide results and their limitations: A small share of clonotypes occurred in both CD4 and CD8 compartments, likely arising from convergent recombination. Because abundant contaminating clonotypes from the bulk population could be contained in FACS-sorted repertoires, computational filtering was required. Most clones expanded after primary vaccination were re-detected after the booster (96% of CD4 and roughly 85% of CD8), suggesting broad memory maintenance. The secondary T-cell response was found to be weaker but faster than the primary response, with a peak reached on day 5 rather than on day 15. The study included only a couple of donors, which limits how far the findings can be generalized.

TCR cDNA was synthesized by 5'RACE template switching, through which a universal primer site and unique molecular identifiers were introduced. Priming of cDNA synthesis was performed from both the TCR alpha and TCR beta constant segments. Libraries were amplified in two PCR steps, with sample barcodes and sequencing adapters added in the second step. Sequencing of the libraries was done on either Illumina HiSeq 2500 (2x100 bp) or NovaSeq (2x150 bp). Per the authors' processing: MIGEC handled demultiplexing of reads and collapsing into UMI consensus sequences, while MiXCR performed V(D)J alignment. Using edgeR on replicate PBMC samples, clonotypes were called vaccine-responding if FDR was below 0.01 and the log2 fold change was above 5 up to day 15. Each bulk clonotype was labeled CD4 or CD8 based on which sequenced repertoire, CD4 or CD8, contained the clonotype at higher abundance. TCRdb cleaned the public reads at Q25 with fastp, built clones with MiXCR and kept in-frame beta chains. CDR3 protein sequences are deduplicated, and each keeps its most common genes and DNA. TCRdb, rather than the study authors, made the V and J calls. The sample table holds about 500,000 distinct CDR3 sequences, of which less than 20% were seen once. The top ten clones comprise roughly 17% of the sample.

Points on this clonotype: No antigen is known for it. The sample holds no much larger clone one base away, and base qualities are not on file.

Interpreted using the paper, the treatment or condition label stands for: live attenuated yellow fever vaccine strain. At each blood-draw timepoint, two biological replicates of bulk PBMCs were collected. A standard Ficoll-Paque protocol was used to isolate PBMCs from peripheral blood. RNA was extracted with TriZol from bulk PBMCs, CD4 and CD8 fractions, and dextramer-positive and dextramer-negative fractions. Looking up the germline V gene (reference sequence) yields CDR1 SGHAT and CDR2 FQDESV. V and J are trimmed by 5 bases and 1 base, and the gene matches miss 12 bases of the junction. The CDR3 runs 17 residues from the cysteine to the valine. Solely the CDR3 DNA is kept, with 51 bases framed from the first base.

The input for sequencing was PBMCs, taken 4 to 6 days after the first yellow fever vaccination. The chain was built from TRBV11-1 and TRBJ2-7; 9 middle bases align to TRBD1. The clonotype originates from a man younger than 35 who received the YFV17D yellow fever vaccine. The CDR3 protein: CASSPMGQGPQSYEQYV. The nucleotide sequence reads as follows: TGTGCCAGCAGCCCGATGGGACAGGGCCCCCAATCCTACGAGCAGTACGTC.